What follows are 25 T cell receptor beta chains derived from one specimen sequenced in a study of CD8 T cells in Susac syndrome. RNA was extracted with the RNeasy kit, and a quantity of roughly 0.5 to 1 ug was reverse transcribed using random hexamers. TCRdb called the immunoSEQ multiplex PCR reads again in MiXCR, with one record for every CDR3 protein. The repertoire holds roughly 180,000 distinct CDR3 sequences, with approximately 93% as singletons. The sample comprised CD4+ T cells from PBMCs. The receptor source for this set is a human donor with multiple sclerosis.

The CDR3 DNA reads TGTGCCAGCAGTTTCCTCTTGGGGGACGCCTACAATGAGCAGTTCTTC. Encoded protein: CASSFLLGDAYNEQFF. This chain joins TRBV6-2 or TRBV6-3 and TRBJ2-1, with D perhaps being TRBD1 or TRBD2 (5 bases each). Trimming left V 4 bases short and J 2 bases short, with 15 bases between. Germline-derived CDR1 and CDR2 are MNHEY and SVGEGT. The CDR3 is 16 amino acids.

The chain is built from TRBV6-2 or TRBV6-3 and TRBJ2-7; no reliable D call. The CDR3 is made up of 12 amino acids. Germline values: CDR1 MNHEY, CDR2 SVGEGT. V lost 9 bases and J 5 bases, leaving 14 bases between the germline ends. The CDR3 DNA reads TGTGCCAGTATGGGGTCCCCTCACGAGCAGTACTTC. This sequence encodes CASMGSPHEQYF.

V and J are TRBV24-1 and TRBJ2-6; the D gene is possibly TRBD1 (5 bases). Trimming took 0 bases from V and 3 from J, leaving 11 bases between them. The CDR3 sequence is 17 residues long. From germline, CDR1 is KGHDR and CDR2 SFDVKD. The CDR3 region has the DNA TGTGCCACCAGTGATTTGCATCCAGGGATTGGGGCCAACGTCCTGACTTTC. Its protein product is CATSDLHPGIGANVLTF.

J is TRBJ1-2 and V is TRBV6-6; D gene uncertain. V lost 4 bases and J 6 bases, leaving 18 bases between the germline ends. This CDR3 contains 15 residues. The V gene's germline CDR1 is MNHNY and CDR2 SVGAGI (reference sequence). The CDR3 DNA reads as TGTGCCAGCAGTTCATGGACGGGATCGTTGGATGGCTACACCTTC. Protein product: CASSSWTGSLDGYTF.

V and J are TRBV30 and TRBJ1-1, with unresolved D. CDR1 is GTSNPN, CDR2 SVGIG, per germline (reference sequence). Trimming took off 6 bases at V and 2 bases at J, with 10 bases between the two ends. The CDR3 is 12 residues long. The DNA of the CDR3 is TGTGCCTGCGGCAGTCTAAACACTGAAGCTTTCTTT. It yields the protein CACGSLNTEAFF.

The chain is built from TRBV21-1 and TRBJ1-2. TRBV21-1 is annotated as a pseudogene. This CDR3 has 8 amino acids. The CDR3 spells CAGHGYTF. Here the CDR3 DNA reads TGTGCCGGACATGGCTACACCTTC.

The rearrangement links TRBV30 to TRBJ2-4, with D perhaps matching TRBD1 or TRBD2 (6 bases each). CDR1 and CDR2 from the germline V gene are GTSNPN and SVGIG (reference sequence). Trimming cost V 4 bases and J 5 bases, with 12 bases left between them. CDR3 length equals 13 residues. The CDR3 DNA reads as TGTGCCTGGACCCCGGGGGCCCAAAACATTCAGTACTTC. Its translation: CAWTPGAQNIQYF.

This chain connects TRBV6-4 to TRBJ2-3; D is possibly TRBD2 (5 bases). Looked up from germline, CDR1 is MRHNA and CDR2 is SNTAGT. The V and J ends lost 6 bases and 2 bases respectively, with 15 bases between them. This CDR3 comprises 15 residues. This chain's CDR3 is CASSPGLAYTDTQYF. The CDR3 region has the DNA TGTGCCAGCAGCCCGGGTCTAGCCTACACAGATACGCAGTATTTT.

This rearrangement joins TRBV12-3 or TRBV12-4 to TRBJ1-1; a possible D gene is TRBD1 (5 bases). The CDR3 has 14 amino acids. V gave up 6 bases and J gave up 7 bases, with 18 bases separating them. CDR3 sequence (DNA): TGTGCCAGCAGCCCCGGTGGGGCGGGGATTGAAGCTTTCTTT. The encoded protein is CASSPGGAGIEAFF.

This rearrangement joins TRBV2 to TRBJ2-5; a possible D gene is TRBD2 (5 bases). Between the trimmed V and J ends, which lost 1 base and 1 base, there was a span of 10 bases. This CDR3 is built from 15 residues. The V gene's germline CDR1 is SNHLY and CDR2 FYNNEI. CDR3 amino acids: CASSEGRSAQETQYF. The CDR3 DNA is TGTGCCAGCAGTGAAGGGCGTAGCGCCCAAGAGACCCAGTACTTC.

A single count supports this clonotype. The J gene is TRBJ1-5, the V gene TRBV10-3; D is perhaps TRBD1 (5 bases). CDR3 length equals 14 residues. CDR1 is ENHRY, CDR2 SYGVKD, per germline. Trimming shortened V by 8 bases and J by 3 bases, and 14 bases separated the two germline ends. CDR3 nucleotides: TGTGCCATCCGGGCCCAGGGAGACAATCAGCCCCAGCATTTT. It yields the protein CAIRAQGDNQPQHF.

The CDR3 reads CASSPGVAGGVAYEQYF. The CDR3 bases are TGTGCCAGCAGCCCCGGGGTAGCGGGAGGGGTCGCCTACGAGCAGTACTTC. The chain carries TRBV7-2 and TRBJ2-7, with 11 bases fitting TRBD2. V shed 5 bases, J shed 2 bases, and the junction held 11 bases outside the gene matches. Germline assignment: CDR1 SGHTA and CDR2 FQGNSA. The CDR3 runs to 17 residues.

The genes are TRBV20-1 and TRBJ1-3; 7 bases line up with TRBD1. This CDR3 has 17 residues. V trimming: 1 base; J trimming: 2 bases; junction bases outside the gene matches: 11. Germline loops: CDR1 DFQATT, CDR2 SNEGSKA (reference sequence). The CDR3 sequence: CSARGTLRQGPGNTIYF. CDR3 nucleotides: TGCAGTGCTAGAGGAACATTAAGACAGGGCCCTGGAAACACCATATATTTT.

The chain combines TRBV4-3 with TRBJ2-1, with 8 bases identical to TRBD1. The CDR3 sequence is 13 residues long. Looked up from germline, CDR1 is LGHNA and CDR2 is YSLEER. V lost 4 bases and J lost 8; bases outside the gene matches: 4. CDR3 DNA: TGCGCCAGCAGCCGACAGGGGATCTATGAGCAGTTCTTC. Residues: CASSRQGIYEQFF.

This clonotype appeared a single time. The chain is built from TRBV3-1 and TRBJ1-6, with a possible D match to TRBD1 (6 bases). From germline, CDR1 is LGHDT and CDR2 YNNKEL (reference sequence). The CDR3 has 15 residues. V dropped 4 bases and J dropped 3 bases, with 10 bases sitting between them. The CDR3 bases are TGTGCCAGCAGCCTAGGACAGAACTATAATTCACCCCTCCACTTT. Translated, it gives CASSLGQNYNSPLHF.

The chain links TRBV7-3 to TRBJ1-1, with unresolved D. V was clipped by 4 bases and J by 5 bases, with 11 bases between them. The CDR3 length is 13 residues. Per germline, CDR1 SGHTA and CDR2 FQGTGA. The CDR3 loop is CASSSRTETEAFF. The CDR3 coding sequence is TGTGCCAGCAGCTCCCGGACTGAGACTGAAGCTTTCTTT.

The chain couples TRBV7-2 to TRBJ2-1; tentative D call: TRBD2 (6 bases). The germline gives CDR1 SGHTA, CDR2 FQGNSA. V lost 5 bases and J lost 7, with 9 bases in between. The CDR3 consists of 12 residues. The CDR3 DNA reads TGTGCCAGCAGCCCGACTAGAAATGAGCAGTTCTTC. It specifies CASSPTRNEQFF.

The genes are TRBV30 and TRBJ2-3; 9 bases match TRBD1. CDR1 is GTSNPN and CDR2 is SVGIG in the germline V gene (reference sequence). Losses at the gene ends were 7 bases for V and 4 bases for J; bases not matched to a gene: 9. CDR3 length equals 14 residues. The CDR3 DNA sequence: TGTGCCTTCGAACCGGGACAGGGTTCAGATACGCAGTATTTT. Its translation: CAFEPGQGSDTQYF.

The chain joins TRBV4-3 to TRBJ1-4; a possible D gene is TRBD1 (6 bases). Trimming took 0 bases from V and 10 from J, leaving 24 bases between them. CDR1 and CDR2 from the germline V gene are LGHNA and YSLEER. This CDR3 has 18 residues. CDR3 protein: CASSQDRDTGSKGGKLFF. The CDR3 DNA reads as TGCGCCAGCAGCCAAGATCGCGACACAGGGTCTAAGGGAGGAAAACTGTTTTTT.

V and J are TRBV19 and TRBJ1-2; D call uncertain. CDR3 size: 13 residues. V lost 3 bases and J lost 4, with 9 bases in between. Germline-derived CDR1 and CDR2 are LNHDA and SQIVND (reference sequence). CDR3 protein: CASSMDGIYGYTF. CDR3 nucleotides: TGTGCCAGTAGTATGGACGGAATCTATGGCTACACCTTC.

The chain is built from TRBV9 and TRBJ2-7; D possibly corresponds to TRBD2 (5 bases). The CDR3 consists of 13 residues. Trimming pared 4 bases from V and 3 bases from J, leaving 11 bases between. Germline lookup yields CDR1 SGDLS and CDR2 YYNGEE. The chain's CDR3 is CASSRGSVYEQYF. The CDR3 DNA follows: TGTGCCAGCAGCCGTGGTAGCGTCTACGAGCAGTACTTC. Combining the CDR3 with reference TRBV9 and TRBJ2-7 gives the whole variable domain DSGVTQTPKHLITATGQRVTLRCSPRSGDLSVYWYQQSLDQGLQFLIQYYNGEERAKGNILERFSAQQFPDLHSELNLSSLELGDSALYFCASSRGSVYEQYFGPGTRLTVT.

The chain joins TRBV4-1 to TRBJ2-3; 13 positions match TRBD2. Germline V gene lookup returns CDR1 MGHRA and CDR2 YSYEKL. The CDR3 has 15 residues. After removal of 8 bases from V and 3 bases from J, the junction contained 5 bases not matched to a gene. CDR3 DNA sequence: TGCGCCAGCGGACGGACTAGCGGGGGTACAGATACGCAGTATTTT. Translated: CASGRTSGGTDTQYF.

The J gene is TRBJ2-1, the V gene TRBV6-6; 11 nucleotides line up with TRBD2. Per the germline V gene, CDR1 is MNHNY and CDR2 is SVGAGI (reference sequence). CDR3 length: 15 amino acids. The V gene end was trimmed by 4 bases and the J gene end by 6 bases; junction bases not matched to a gene: 5. In DNA form, the CDR3 reads TGTGCCAGCAGTTTTTTAGCGGGAGGGGGCAATGAGCAGTTCTTC. Protein product: CASSFLAGGGNEQFF.

This chain joins TRBV5-1 and TRBJ2-3; the D gene is possibly TRBD2 (6 bases). CDR1 and CDR2 from the germline V gene are SGHRS and YFSETQ. The CDR3 loop spans 15 amino acids. Trimming took 5 bases from V and 0 from J, leaving 13 bases between them. The CDR3, as DNA: TGCGCCAGCAGAACTATCGGGACTAGCACAGATACGCAGTATTTT. Residues: CASRTIGTSTDTQYF.

This sequence joins TRBV7-8 and TRBJ2-4; D remains ambiguous. CDR3 length: 18 amino acids. Trimming stripped 0 bases from V and 4 bases from J, with 19 bases between. CDR1 is SGHVS and CDR2 is FQNEAQ in the germline V gene. CDR3 nucleotide sequence: TGTGCCAGCAGCTTAGCGCCGCTACAGCCAATAGCAAAAAACATTCAGTACTTC. This codes for CASSLAPLQPIAKNIQYF.